A selection of T cell receptor beta chains follows, all from one sample in a study of T cells after yellow fever vaccination. TCRdb analysed the 5' RACE reads with MiXCR anew, one entry per CDR3 protein. The sample consists of a few hundred thousand distinct CDR3 sequences, approximately 10% of them appearing once. The sample in question was CD4+ T cells sorted from PBMCs, obtained 5 days after the yellow fever booster vaccination. All receptors come from a man aged 18 to 29 who received the YFV17D yellow fever vaccine. The CDR3 runs from the conserved cysteine through the conserved F or W. D genes are given only for firm matches. Only some rows state a clone size, as once, few, many or a class for expanded clones.

TRBV24-1,few,NA,TRBJ1-5,TGTGCCACCAGTGATTTTGGACGGCGAGACAATCAGCCCCAGCATTTT,CATSDFGRRDNQPQHF
TRBV29-1,few,TRBD1,TRBJ2-1,TGCAGCGTTGCCCGGGACCTAGGGGGGACAGGGTACAATGAGCAGTTCTTC,CSVARDLGGTGYNEQFF
TRBV6-2/TRBV6-3,NA,NA,TRBJ1-5,TGTGCCAGCAGTTACCTCAGGACAGCTTATAGCAATCAGCCCCAGCATTTT,CASSYLRTAYSNQPQHF
TRBV6-1,NA,NA,TRBJ1-5,TGTGCCAGCAGTGATTTCCCCCGCGGGGGCGGTCAGCCCCAGCATTTT,CASSDFPRGGGQPQHF
TRBV5-4,few,NA,TRBJ2-5,TGTGCCACCTCACAGGTTCTCGGAGAGACCCAGTACTTC,CATSQVLGETQYF
TRBV12-3/TRBV12-4,NA,NA,TRBJ1-2,TGTGCCAGCAGTCCAGGGTATTATGGCTACACCTTC,CASSPGYYGYTF
TRBV7-9,many,NA,TRBJ1-2,TGTGCCAGCAGCTTACCCCCGACAGCTAATCTCTATGGCTACACCTTC,CASSLPPTANLYGYTF
TRBV9,few,NA,TRBJ1-4,TGTGCCAGCAGCGTAGCCCCAGGGCCCCAGGATGAAAAACTGTTTTTT,CASSVAPGPQDEKLFF
TRBV5-1,few,NA,TRBJ1-4,TGCGCCAGCGGAACAGGATATAATGAAAAACTGTTTTTT,CASGTGYNEKLFF
TRBV18,few,NA,TRBJ1-2,TGTGCCAGCTCACCGGGCGGCAAGGGTTATGGCTACACCTTC,CASSPGGKGYGYTF
TRBV7-2,NA,TRBD2,TRBJ2-7,TGTGCCAGCAGCTCCCGGGCTAGCGGGGGGATCGGGTACGAGCAGTACTTC,CASSSRASGGIGYEQYF
TRBV30,many,NA,TRBJ1-2,TGTGCCTGGGCCGTGACAGTGAGCAACTCCTATGGCTACACCTTC,CAWAVTVSNSYGYTF
TRBV2,NA,NA,TRBJ1-1,TGTGCCAGCAGTGAACTGTTGGTGAACACTGAAGCTTTCTTT,CASSELLVNTEAFF
TRBV5-4,NA,NA,TRBJ1-4,TGTGCCAGCAGTCCCGGGACCCGGGGTGAAAAACTGTTTTTT,CASSPGTRGEKLFF
TRBV4-2,NA,NA,TRBJ2-1,TGTGCCAGCAGCCGGGTGGGCTCCTACAATGAGCAGTTCTTC,CASSRVGSYNEQFF
TRBV12-3/TRBV12-4,few,TRBD2,TRBJ2-2,TGTGCCAGCAGGCTAGCGGCGTCGAACACCGGGGAGCTGTTTTTT,CASRLAASNTGELFF
TRBV29-1,NA,TRBD1,TRBJ1-1,TGCAGCGTGGGACAGGGGAAGGACACTGAAGCTTTCTTT,CSVGQGKDTEAFF
TRBV11-2,NA,NA,TRBJ2-7,TGTGCCAGCAGCTTAGATTTGGGCGCGGGCGAGCAGTACTTC,CASSLDLGAGEQYF
TRBV19,NA,NA,TRBJ1-2,TGTGCCAGTAGGGAACAGGGCTATGGCTACACCTTC,CASREQGYGYTF
TRBV6-2/TRBV6-3,few,NA,TRBJ2-5,TGTGCCAGCAGTGACCGGCCCGGGACTTCCCAAGAGACCCAGTACTTC,CASSDRPGTSQETQYF
TRBV7-9,many,NA,TRBJ2-7,TGTGCCAGCAGCGAGCAGGCACAGGGTCTCCACGAGCAGTACTTC,CASSEQAQGLHEQYF
TRBV20-1,NA,TRBD2,TRBJ2-1,TGCAGTGCTAGAGATGTCCGGACTAGCAACGGTGAGCAGTTCTTC,CSARDVRTSNGEQFF
TRBV20-1,few,NA,TRBJ2-3,TGCAGTGCCCCGGGACCCACAAGGGGCACAGATACGCAGTATTTT,CSAPGPTRGTDTQYF
TRBV7-2,few,NA,TRBJ2-3,TGTGCCAGCAGCCCCCACTACTCAGAACTAGTTGGCACAGATACGCAGTATTTT,CASSPHYSELVGTDTQYF
TRBV5-1,few,TRBD2,TRBJ2-7,TGCGCCAGCAGCTTCGGGACTAGCGGATTGCTATACGAGCAGTACTTC,CASSFGTSGLLYEQYF
TRBV28,few,NA,TRBJ1-5,TGTGCCAGCAGTTCCACGGGAAACAATCAGCCCCAGCATTTT,CASSSTGNNQPQHF
TRBV18,once,NA,TRBJ2-3,TGTGCCAGCTCACCACCTACGGACCCAGATACGCAGTATTTT,CASSPPTDPDTQYF
TRBV12-3/TRBV12-4,many,NA,TRBJ1-2,TGTGCCAGCAGCCTGGGATTTCATGGCTACACCTTC,CASSLGFHGYTF
TRBV10-3,few,NA,TRBJ2-3,TGTGCCATCAGTGCTCATCCACGAGTGGGGCCGACAGATACGCAGTATTTT,CAISAHPRVGPTDTQYF
TRBV5-1,few,NA,TRBJ2-2,TGCGCCAGCAGCCATGGAGGCAGGGGCACCGGGGAGCTGTTTTTT,CASSHGGRGTGELFF
TRBV6-5,few,TRBD1,TRBJ2-1,TGTGCCAGCAGTTACCCGGGACAGGGAGGCGAGCAGTTCTTC,CASSYPGQGGEQFF
TRBV7-2,few,NA,TRBJ1-2,TGTGCCAGCAGCTTATGGGGCAGGGGTTCCGTTGGCTACACCTTC,CASSLWGRGSVGYTF
TRBV20-1,NA,NA,TRBJ1-1,TGCAGTGCTAGAGATCCGAGGGGTCTCCGACGGGAAGCTTTCTTT,CSARDPRGLRREAFF
TRBV24-1,few,NA,TRBJ1-5,TGTGCCACCAGTGGCCAAGCCCATCAGCCCCAGCATTTT,CATSGQAHQPQHF
TRBV4-1,few,TRBD1,TRBJ1-2,TGCGCCAGCAGCCGCGGGGACAGGGGGTCAGTAAACTATGGCTACACCTTC,CASSRGDRGSVNYGYTF
TRBV5-1,once,NA,TRBJ1-5,TGCGCCAGCAGCCTAGGGCCCGGAGGTAATAAGCCCCAGCATTTT,CASSLGPGGNKPQHF